This T cell receptor beta chain was retrieved from a study of T-cell memory formation after mild COVID-19. General study findings and limits: The study found contracting CD4+ clones mainly in CM and EM and contracting CD8+ clones in EMRA. Contracting clones, day 15 to 85, had balanced CD4/CD8, and later expanders favored CD4+.

A 5'RACE reaction primed in the constant segment made cDNA libraries of TCR alpha and TCR beta, and these carried sample barcodes and UMIs. In TCRdb, the 5' RACE reads were re-called with MiXCR into one record per CDR3 protein. The sample shows 270,000 or so distinct CDR3 sequences, 15% to 20% of them seen only once. This clonotype occurred a few times. As yet, its antigen is unknown. Germline trimming cut 6 bases from V and 4 bases from J; bases unmatched to any gene: 9. This CDR3 has 15 amino acids. Germline CDR1 reads KGHSH; CDR2 reads LQKENI. The receptor was derived from a man in his late teens or twenties who had mild COVID-19 (a few samples of this study predate the infection). Cell type and time point are not known. The specimen sequenced was PBMCs or a T cell subset sorted from them (not recorded which). The chain employs TRBV18 and TRBJ2-7, with 10 nucleotides matching TRBD1. The CDR3 here is CASSPGSGQGYEQYV. The CDR3 DNA reads as TGTGCCAGCTCTCCAGGTTCGGGACAGGGGTACGAGCAGTACGTC.